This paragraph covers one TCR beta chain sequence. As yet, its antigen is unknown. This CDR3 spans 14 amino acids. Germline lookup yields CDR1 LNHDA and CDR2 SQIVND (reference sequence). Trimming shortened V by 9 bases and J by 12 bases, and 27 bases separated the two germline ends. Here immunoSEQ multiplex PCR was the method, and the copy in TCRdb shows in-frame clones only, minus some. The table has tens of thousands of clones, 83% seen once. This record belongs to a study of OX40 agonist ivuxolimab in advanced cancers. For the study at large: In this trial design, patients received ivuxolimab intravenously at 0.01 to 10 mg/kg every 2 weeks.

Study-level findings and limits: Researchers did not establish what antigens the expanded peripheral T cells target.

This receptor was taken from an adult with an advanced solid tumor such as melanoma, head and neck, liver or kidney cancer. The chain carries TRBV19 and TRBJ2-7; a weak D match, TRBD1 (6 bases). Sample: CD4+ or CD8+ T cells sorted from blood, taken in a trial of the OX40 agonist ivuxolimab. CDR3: CARQGTGTPSLWYF. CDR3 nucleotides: TGTGCCAGGCAGGGGACCGGGACACCTTCTTTATGGTACTTC.